The 29 T cell receptor beta chains presented below share a single source sample, sequenced in a study of T cells in women clearing cervical HPV infection. Clones were sequenced by immunoSEQ multiplex PCR, and TCRdb holds only the in-frame ones, with some missing. The repertoire shows 36,000 or so clones; the top ten hold roughly 4%. The sample was blood buffy coat. These receptors all come from a woman between 18 and 70 years old with a cervical HPV16 infection that either progressed to CIN3+ or cleared (not recorded which).

For this clone: The CDR3 goes on 3 residues after the read ends, and that part is filled in from the germline J gene. The gene calls are TRBV12-3 or TRBV12-4 and TRBJ2-2, with 9 bases aligning to TRBD2. With V trimmed by 8 bases and J by 2 bases, 3 bases remained unmatched. The CDR3 extends over 14 amino acids. CDR3 loop: CASCSGGNTGELFF. The sequenced CDR3 bases are TGTGCCAGCTGTAGCGGGGGAAACACCGGGGAG.

On this clone itself: Read coverage stops 3 residues before the CDR3 terminus; the germline J gene supplies the remainder. The chain recombines TRBV5-5 with TRBJ2-7; 10 positions agree with TRBD1. With V trimmed by 2 bases and J by 2 bases, 1 base remained unmatched. The CDR3 is made up of 14 amino acids. Germline V gene lookup returns CDR1 SGHKS and CDR2 YYEKEE (reference sequence). Partial CDR3 DNA: TGTGCCAGCAGCTTCGGGACAGGGGCCTACGAG. Amino acid sequence: CASSFGTGAYE. The CDR3, in full, reads CASSFGTGAYEQYF.

Turning to this clone: The CDR3 extends 3 residues past the end of the read, so its final part is completed from the germline J gene. This chain joins TRBV5-1 and TRBJ2-5; weak D call: TRBD2 (7 bases). Germline lookup yields CDR1 SGHRS and CDR2 YFSETQ. The CDR3 length is 14 residues. V was shortened by 1 base and J by 3 bases, with 10 bases between the two germline ends. CDR3 protein: CASSLRGGKETQYF. The part of the CDR3 DNA that was read is TGCGCCAGCAGCTTGAGGGGGGGAAAAGAGACC.

As for this clone: The sequenced fragment ends 3 residues before the CDR3 boundary, so the rest is inferred from the germline J gene. The chain has TRBV7-3 and TRBJ2-7; D remains ambiguous. CDR1 SGHTA and CDR2 FQGTGA come from the germline V gene. V was clipped by 2 bases and J by 3 bases, with 14 bases between them. The CDR3 loop spans 15 amino acids. Partial CDR3 DNA: TGTGCCAGCAGCTTAGGATCCGGGTTAGACTACGAG. Translated: CASSLGSGLDYE. The full-length CDR3 reads as CASSLGSGLDYEQYF.

In the case of this clone: The observed sequence ends 3 residues before the CDR3 terminus, with the missing tail filled in from the germline J gene. The V call is TRBV7-2, the J call TRBJ2-7; 10 bases align to TRBD1. The V gene end was trimmed by 7 bases and the J gene end by 5 bases; junction bases not matched to a gene: 8. This CDR3 has 14 amino acids. Germline V gives CDR1 SGHTA, CDR2 FQGNSA. The CDR3 sequence: CASTTGQGVDEQYF. Incomplete CDR3 DNA: TGTGCCAGCACCACCGGACAGGGGGTTGACGAG.

Incomplete CDR3 DNA: TGTGCCAGTAGTACACAGGGTGTGGGCACTGAA. This gives the protein CASSTQGVGTE. The CDR3 in its entirety is CASSTQGVGTEAFF. The V call is TRBV19, the J call TRBJ1-1, with D possibly being TRBD1 (6 bases). Read coverage stops 3 residues before the CDR3 terminus; the germline J gene supplies the remainder. Germline CDR1 LNHDA, CDR2 SQIVND (reference sequence). The CDR3 runs 14 residues. Trimming left V 4 bases short and J 4 bases short, with 13 bases between.

Details on this clone: One end of the junction fails to match germline, which may point to a read error. Read data end 3 residues before the CDR3 end; the end is taken from the germline J gene. The chain uses TRBV7-3 and TRBJ2-3; no definite D call. The CDR3 consists of 13 residues. Germline values: CDR1 SGHTA, CDR2 FQGTGA. CDR3: CASSSNKADAQYF. CDR3 DNA, as far as it was read: TGTGCCAGCAGCTCAAATAAGGCAGATGCG.

Incomplete CDR3 DNA: TGTGCCAGCAGCTTAGGATACGGGACAGGGGTGACC. Its protein product is CASSLGYGTGVT. The CDR3 in its entirety is CASSLGYGTGVTQYF. V is TRBV7-9 and J is TRBJ2-5, with 10 nucleotides matching TRBD1. The missing CDR3 end, 3 residues past where the read stops, is filled in from the germline J gene. This CDR3 is built from 15 residues. V lost 1 base and J lost 7; bases outside the gene matches: 6. Germline CDR1 is SEHNR and CDR2 is FQNEAQ (reference sequence).

On this clone itself: The read finishes 3 residues shy of the CDR3 end, and the germline J gene is used to complete it. V is TRBV6-1 and J is TRBJ2-1; D uncertain. This CDR3 has 14 residues. Deletions cut 1 base from V and 3 bases from J, with 7 bases between. Germline V gene lookup returns CDR1 MNHNS and CDR2 SASEGT. The CDR3 loop reads CASSEEIIYNEQFF. Incomplete CDR3 DNA: TGTGCCAGCAGTGAAGAAATAATCTACAATGAG.

About this clone: The CDR3 goes on 3 residues after the read ends, and that part is filled in from the germline J gene. V is TRBV12-3 or TRBV12-4 and J is TRBJ1-5; 9 bases line up with TRBD1. V was clipped by 5 bases and J by 7 bases; unmatched bases: 6. The CDR3 has 14 residues. Incomplete CDR3 DNA: TGTGCCAGCAGTCCACAGGGGACAGGGCAGCCC. It is translated as CASSPQGTGQP. The whole CDR3 is CASSPQGTGQPQHF.

Of note for this clone: The read terminates 3 residues ahead of where the CDR3 ends, so the germline J gene completes it. J is TRBJ1-3 and V is TRBV18; D gene ambiguous. The CDR3 has 16 amino acids. Germline values: CDR1 KGHSH, CDR2 LQKENI. V lost 6 bases and J lost 1, with 16 bases in between. The CDR3 reads CASSRSSGISGNTIYF. The CDR3 DNA, read in part, is TGTGCCAGCTCCCGATCAAGCGGGATTTCTGGAAACACC.

To note about this clone: Read coverage stops 3 residues before the CDR3 terminus; the germline J gene supplies the remainder. This sequence joins TRBV19 and TRBJ2-6; TRBD2 aligns across 9 bases. V lost 1 base and J lost 5; bases outside the gene matches: 9. The length of the CDR3 is 18 residues. Germline-derived CDR1 and CDR2 are LNHDA and SQIVND (reference sequence). The CDR3 protein is CASSIVNSGGLRANVLTF. The covered CDR3 bases are TGTGCCAGTAGTATAGTCAATAGCGGGGGTCTCCGGGCCAACGTC.

Remarks on this clone: From the germline J gene comes the end of the CDR3, since the read stops 3 residues before it. V gene TRBV14 combines with J gene TRBJ1-2; D is unclear. V was clipped by 1 base and J by 4 bases, with 4 bases between them. There are 12 residues in the CDR3. CDR1 is SGHDN and CDR2 is FVKESK in the germline V gene. CDR3 residues: CASSQGAYGYTF. The sequenced part of the CDR3 DNA is TGTGCCAGCAGCCAAGGGGCCTATGGC.

Points on this clone: Compared with germline, one end of the junction differs, possibly owing to a read error. The read terminates 3 residues before the CDR3 end, so the remaining end is supplied by the germline J gene. The chain links TRBV4-2 to TRBJ2-2; TRBD1 matches 10 bases. Germline CDR1 is LGHNA and CDR2 is YNFKEQ. This CDR3 is 17 amino acids long. The part of the CDR3 DNA that was read is TGCGCCAGCAGCCAAGCTGCCGGGACAGGGGAAACCGGGGAG. It specifies CASSQAAGTGETGE. The whole CDR3 reads CASSQAAGTGETGELFF.

Incomplete CDR3 DNA: TGCGCCAGCAGCCAAGAAGCTCGGGGTCTAGGGGGC. Translation: CASSQEARGLGG. The whole CDR3 sequence reads CASSQEARGLGGYTF. The chain combines TRBV4-1 with TRBJ1-2; no reliable D call. The sequenced fragment ends 3 residues before the CDR3 boundary, so the rest is inferred from the germline J gene. CDR3 length: 15 amino acids. The germline V gene encodes CDR1 MGHRA and CDR2 YSYEKL.

Concerning this clone: The read falls 3 residues short of the CDR3 end, and the missing part is taken from the germline J gene. J is TRBJ2-5 and V is TRBV29-1; 9 bases map to TRBD2. With 5 bases clipped from V and 2 bases from J, the junction kept 6 bases outside the gene matches. The germline V gene has CDR1 SQVTM and CDR2 ANQGSEA. CDR3 length: 14 residues. The DNA read from the CDR3 is TGCAGCGTTACGGAGGGACTAGCACAAGAGACC. It codes for CSVTEGLAQET. The entire CDR3 protein reads CSVTEGLAQETQYF.

Points on this clone: The read comes to an end 3 residues before the CDR3 does, leaving the germline J gene to fill in the end. The rearrangement uses TRBV2 and TRBJ1-2, with a tentative D call TRBD1 (5 bases). This CDR3 has 12 residues. V was cut by 8 bases and J by 4 bases, with 11 bases left in between. Germline V lookup: CDR1 SNHLY, CDR2 FYNNEI. The part of the CDR3 DNA that was read is TGTGCCAGCTCTGGGGCCTTCTATGGC. This gives the protein CASSGAFYG. The whole CDR3 sequence is CASSGAFYGYTF. Together with reference TRBV2 and TRBJ1-2, the CDR3 gives the full variable domain: EPEVTQTPSHQVTQMGQEVILRCVPISNHLYFYWYRQILGQKVEFLVSFYNNEISEKSEIFDDQFSVERPDGSNFTLKIRSTKLEDSAMYFCASSGAFYGYTFGSGTRLTVV.

About this clone: The germline gene is not matched at one end of the junction; a read error may be the cause. The read ends 3 residues early relative to the CDR3; the germline J gene fills the gap. This chain uses TRBV7-7 with TRBJ2-5; 11 bases match TRBD2. The germline V gene encodes CDR1 SSHAT and CDR2 FNYEAQ (reference sequence). The CDR3 spans 16 residues. CDR3 DNA (partial): TGTGCTAGCAGCTTGACACTAGCGGGAGCCAGGGAGACC. It yields the protein CASSLTLAGARET. The entire CDR3 protein is CASSLTLAGARETQYF. The complete variable domain, with remaining parts taken from reference TRBV7-7 and TRBJ2-5, reads GAGVSQSPRYKVTKRGQDVTLRCDPISSHATLYWYQQALGQGPEFLTYFNYEAQPDKSGLPSDRFSAERPEGSISTLTIQRTEQRDSAMYRCASSLTLAGARETQYFGPGTRLLVL.

Turning to this clone: The read ends 3 residues early relative to the CDR3; the germline J gene fills the gap. The rearrangement joins TRBV12-3 or TRBV12-4 to TRBJ1-6; no reliable D call. Between the trimmed V and J ends, which lost 3 bases and 6 bases, there was a span of 12 bases. This CDR3 comprises 15 residues. CDR3 loop: CASSFSRGGNSPLHF. CDR3 DNA (partial): TGTGCCAGCAGTTTTAGCCGGGGTGGTAATTCACCC.

The DNA read from the CDR3 is TGCAGTGCGCAAGGGGCCTGGGACACTGAA. Translation gives CSAQGAWDTE. The CDR3 in its entirety is CSAQGAWDTEAFF. The chain carries TRBV20-1 and TRBJ1-1; tentatively, D is TRBD1 (5 bases). The read terminates 3 residues before the CDR3 end, so the remaining end is supplied by the germline J gene. V was cut by 6 bases and J by 3 bases, with 14 bases left in between. Germline CDR1 DFQATT, CDR2 SNEGSKA (reference sequence). The CDR3 runs 13 residues.

As concerns this clone: The read terminates 3 residues before the CDR3 end, so the remaining end is supplied by the germline J gene. V and J are TRBV7-2 and TRBJ1-1, with D maybe TRBD1 (5 bases). Per the germline V gene, CDR1 is SGHTA and CDR2 is FQGNSA. The CDR3 extends over 13 amino acids. The sequenced part of the CDR3 DNA is TGTGCCAGCAGCTTAGGGGGCGGGGAGACA. The encoded protein is CASSLGGGET. The whole CDR3 region reads CASSLGGGETAFF.

Notes on this clone: The CDR3 goes on 3 residues after the read ends, and that part is filled in from the germline J gene. The chain recombines TRBV7-8 with TRBJ1-5; D is possibly TRBD1 (5 bases). Trimming left V 1 base short and J 2 bases short, with 12 bases between. CDR3 length: 16 amino acids. Per germline, CDR1 SGHVS and CDR2 FQNEAQ. The CDR3 sequence: CASSLVRDFGNQPQHF. CDR3 DNA, as far as it was read: TGTGCCAGCAGCTTAGTCCGGGACTTCGGCAATCAGCCC.

Concerning this clone: Compared with germline, one end of the junction differs, possibly owing to a read error. The CDR3 DNA, read in part, is TGCGCCAGCAGCCAAGATGGGACAACTGGGGCCAACGTC. This gives the protein CASSQDGTTGANV. The complete CDR3 reads CASSQDGTTGANVLTF. The chain employs TRBV4-2 and TRBJ2-6; weak D call: TRBD1 (6 bases). The CDR3 extends 3 residues past the end of the read, so its final part is completed from the germline J gene. Germline V gene data show CDR1 as LGHNA and CDR2 as YNFKEQ. The CDR3 sequence is 16 residues long.

Notes on this clone: Read coverage stops 3 residues before the CDR3 terminus; the germline J gene supplies the remainder. The chain has TRBV19 and TRBJ2-2; 10 bases align to TRBD2. The CDR3 loop spans 15 amino acids. From germline, CDR1 is LNHDA and CDR2 SQIVND (reference sequence). J gave up 7 bases and V 5 bases, and 7 bases lay outside the gene matches. The chain's CDR3 is CASSPLAGVDGELFF. The CDR3 bases that were read are TGTGCCAGTAGTCCTCTAGCGGGAGTGGACGGGGAG.

A note on this clone: From the germline J gene comes the end of the CDR3, since the read stops 3 residues before it. The chain employs TRBV6-2 or TRBV6-3 and TRBJ2-1; D perhaps matches TRBD1 (7 bases). Trimming took 7 bases from V and 9 from J, leaving 25 bases between them. Germline CDR1 reads MNHEY; CDR2 reads SVGEGT. The CDR3 length is 16 residues. The CDR3 loop reads CASTGDPGTASREQFF. CDR3 DNA, as far as it was read: TGTGCCAGCACGGGGGACCCCGGGACAGCCTCACGTGAG.

Details on this clone: The read falls 3 residues short of the CDR3 end, and the missing part is taken from the germline J gene. The chain is built from TRBV7-3 and TRBJ2-1, with 10 bases aligning to TRBD1. The CDR3 has 16 residues. The ends lost 4 bases at V and 6 bases at J; junction bases unmatched: 9. Germline CDR1 and CDR2: SGHTA and FQGTGA. The CDR3 DNA, read in part, is TGTGCCAGCAGCTCCTACGACAGGGGGCAAGGCAATGAG. Its protein product is CASSSYDRGQGNE. In full, the CDR3 reads CASSSYDRGQGNEQFF.

Comments on this clone: Coverage ceases 3 residues before the CDR3 finishes, and the germline J gene fills in the end. The V call is TRBV20-1, the J call TRBJ2-3; D unclear. Germline CDR1 and CDR2: DFQATT and SNEGSKA (reference sequence). Between the trimmed V and J ends, which lost 3 bases and 1 base, there was a span of 8 bases. The CDR3 spans 13 residues. The CDR3 here is CSARRLGTDTQYF. CDR3 DNA (partial): TGCAGTGCTAGGAGGCTCGGCACAGATACG.

A note on this clone: The missing CDR3 end, 3 residues past where the read stops, is filled in from the germline J gene. J is TRBJ2-6 and V is TRBV19, with TRBD2 as a possible D gene (5 bases). Germline loops: CDR1 LNHDA, CDR2 SQIVND (reference sequence). Trimming stripped 3 bases from V and 1 base from J, with 10 bases between. The CDR3 length is 16 residues. The CDR3 loop is CASSIRRGSGANVLTF. The CDR3 bases that were read are TGTGCCAGTAGTATTCGCCGGGGATCTGGGGCCAACGTC.

The CDR3 loop is CASSDQGWGNTEAFF. Partial CDR3 DNA: TGTGCCAGCAGCGACCAGGGTTGGGGGAACACTGAA. This chain links TRBV7-2 with TRBJ1-1, with D possibly being TRBD1 (5 bases). The read terminates 3 residues ahead of where the CDR3 ends, so the germline J gene completes it. V was cut by 5 bases and J by 1 base, with 14 bases left in between. Germline lookup yields CDR1 SGHTA and CDR2 FQGNSA. There are 15 residues in the CDR3.